This TCR beta chain was recorded in a study of blood T cell repertoires in COVID-19. Original processing methods: Counts of nucleated cells, estimated from reference gene primer amplification, were obtained. Only in-frame clones appear in the TCRdb table, and some are missing; sequencing was by immunoSEQ multiplex PCR. V and J calls and clone size are given by that table; D and trimming were obtained from the DNA. Counted here are roughly 200,000 clones, less than 90% occurring once; the ten biggest clones make up around 4%. In regard to this clone: This could be a read error, since a much larger clone is one nucleotide away.

J lost 4 bases, V lost 5 bases, and 2 bases had no gene match. CDR3 length equals 13 residues. Germline V gene lookup returns CDR1 SGHAT and CDR2 FQNNGV. Sequencing input: PBMCs or T cells enriched from blood (not recorded which). This sequence originates from a woman in her 30s who had been exposed to COVID-19. The chain uses TRBV11-2 and TRBJ2-7; TRBD1 aligns across 10 bases. The DNA of the CDR3 is TGTGCCAGCAGCCCGGGACAGGGGTACGAGCAGTACTTC. Its protein product is CASSPGQGYEQYF.